This T cell receptor (beta chain) was retrieved from a study of T cell repertoires in cytomegalovirus infection. Overall study: Through public TCR beta signatures, both CMV infection and matching HLA type were indicated. Overall study findings and caveats: Public TCR beta family frequency separated CMV-and-HLA carriers, including in an independent cohort. Ex vivo responses were dominated by HLA-C-restricted CMV-specific TCR beta clonotypes.

This CDR3 is built from 15 residues. Germline V gene lookup returns CDR1 MNHNS and CDR2 SASEGT. Trimming pared 5 bases from V and 0 bases from J, leaving 8 bases between. Concerning this clonotype itself: As yet, its antigen is unknown.

TCRdb ran MiXCR on the reads and lists one entry per CDR3 protein. The sample lists 300,000 to 400,000 distinct CDR3 sequences, about a sixth occurring once. Sample: PBMCs. The receptor was derived from a human donor in good health (CMV status not recorded). Some clones in this sample may be carry-over from other donors' samples. V is TRBV6-1 and J is TRBJ2-6; D gene unclear. In nucleotides, the CDR3 is TGTGCCAGCAGTTATCTTAGCTCTGGGGCCAACGTCCTGACTTTC. This translates into CASSYLSSGANVLTF.